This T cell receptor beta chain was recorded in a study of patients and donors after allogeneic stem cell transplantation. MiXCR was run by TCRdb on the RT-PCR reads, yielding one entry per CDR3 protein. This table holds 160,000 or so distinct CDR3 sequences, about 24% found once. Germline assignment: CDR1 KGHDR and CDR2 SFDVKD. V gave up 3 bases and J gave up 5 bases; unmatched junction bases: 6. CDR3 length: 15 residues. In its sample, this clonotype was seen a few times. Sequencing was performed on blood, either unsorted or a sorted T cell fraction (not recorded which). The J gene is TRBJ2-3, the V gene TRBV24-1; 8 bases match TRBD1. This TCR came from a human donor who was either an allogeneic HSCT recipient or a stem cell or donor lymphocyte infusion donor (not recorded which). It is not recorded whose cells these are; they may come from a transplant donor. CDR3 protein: CATSDRDRGIDTQYF. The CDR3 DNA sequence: TGTGCCACCAGTGATCGTGACAGGGGCATAGATACGCAGTATTTT.